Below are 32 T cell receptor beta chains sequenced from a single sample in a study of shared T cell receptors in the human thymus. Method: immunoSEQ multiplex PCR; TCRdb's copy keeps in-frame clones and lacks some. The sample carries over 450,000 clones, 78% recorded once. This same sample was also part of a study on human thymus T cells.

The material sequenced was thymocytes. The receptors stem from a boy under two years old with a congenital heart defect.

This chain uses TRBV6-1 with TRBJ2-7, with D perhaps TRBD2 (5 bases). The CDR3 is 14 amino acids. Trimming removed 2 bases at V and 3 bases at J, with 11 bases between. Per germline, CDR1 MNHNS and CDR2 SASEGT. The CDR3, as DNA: TGTGCCAGCAGTGAACAGAGGGAGATCTACGAGCAGTACTTC. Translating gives CASSEQREIYEQYF.

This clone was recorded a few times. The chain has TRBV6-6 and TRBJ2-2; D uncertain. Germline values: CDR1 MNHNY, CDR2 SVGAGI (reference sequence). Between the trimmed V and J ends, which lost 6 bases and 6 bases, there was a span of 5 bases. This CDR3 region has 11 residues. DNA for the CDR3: TGTGCCAGCAGCCCCTCCGGGGAGCTGTTTTTT. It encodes CASSPSGELFF.

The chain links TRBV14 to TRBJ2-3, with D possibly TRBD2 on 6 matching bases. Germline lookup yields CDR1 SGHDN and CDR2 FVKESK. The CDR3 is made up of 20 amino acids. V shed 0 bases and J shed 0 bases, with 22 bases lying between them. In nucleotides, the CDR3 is TGTGCCAGCAGCCAAGATTGGGGGGTTGGAGCGGATACTAGCACAGATACGCAGTATTTT. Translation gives CASSQDWGVGADTSTDTQYF.

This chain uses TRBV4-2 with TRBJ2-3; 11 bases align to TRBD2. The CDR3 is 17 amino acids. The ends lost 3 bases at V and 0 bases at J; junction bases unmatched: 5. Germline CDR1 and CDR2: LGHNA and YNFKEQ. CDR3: CASSHRRTSGSTDTQYF. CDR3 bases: TGTGCCAGCAGCCATCGTCGGACTAGCGGGAGCACAGATACGCAGTATTTT.

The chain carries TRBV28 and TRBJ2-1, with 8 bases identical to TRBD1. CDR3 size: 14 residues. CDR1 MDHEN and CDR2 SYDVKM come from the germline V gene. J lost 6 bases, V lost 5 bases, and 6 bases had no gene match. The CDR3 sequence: CASSRSRGRNEQFF. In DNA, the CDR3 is TGTGCCAGCAGTCGCTCCAGGGGGCGCAATGAGCAGTTCTTC.

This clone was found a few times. The CDR3 coding sequence is TGTGCCAGCTCACCACTCTATCTAGCGGGGAAGTACGAGCAGTACTTC. Translation gives CASSPLYLAGKYEQYF. The chain employs TRBV18 and TRBJ2-7; TRBD2 matches 9 bases. V dropped 1 base and J dropped 4; count of bases not matched to a gene: 8. This CDR3 has 16 amino acids. Looked up from germline, CDR1 is KGHSH and CDR2 is LQKENI.

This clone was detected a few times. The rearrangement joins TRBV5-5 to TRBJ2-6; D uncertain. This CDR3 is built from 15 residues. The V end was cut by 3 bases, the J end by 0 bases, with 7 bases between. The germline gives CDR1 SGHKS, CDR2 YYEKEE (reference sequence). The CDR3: CASSSNRSGANVLTF. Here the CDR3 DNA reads TGTGCCAGCAGCTCTAACCGCTCTGGGGCCAACGTCCTGACTTTC.

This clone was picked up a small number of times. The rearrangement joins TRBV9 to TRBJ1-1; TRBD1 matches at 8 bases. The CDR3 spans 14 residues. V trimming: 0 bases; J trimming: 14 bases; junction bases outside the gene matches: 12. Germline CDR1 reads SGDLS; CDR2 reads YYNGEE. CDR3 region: CASSVGGTGLSTFF. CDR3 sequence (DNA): TGTGCCAGCAGCGTAGGTGGGACAGGCCTTTCTACGTTCTTT.

The CDR3 here is CASSPGSGREVTNEKLFF. Here the CDR3 DNA reads TGTGCCAGCAGCCCAGGATCGGGGAGGGAAGTTACTAATGAAAAACTGTTTTTT. This chain uses TRBV7-3 with TRBJ1-4; D remains ambiguous. Germline CDR1 reads SGHTA; CDR2 reads FQGTGA. Trimming stripped 5 bases from V and 2 bases from J, with 21 bases between. The CDR3 totals 18 residues. Full variable domain (rest looked up from reference TRBV7-3 and TRBJ1-4): GAGVSQTPSNKVTEKGKYVELRCDPISGHTALYWYRQSLGQGPEFLIYFQGTGAADDSGLPNDRFFAVRPEGSVSTLKIQRTERGDSAVYLCASSPGSGREVTNEKLFFGSGTQLSVL.

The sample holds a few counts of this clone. The CDR3 reads CAWSSGTGPSEQYF. The CDR3 region has the DNA TGTGCCTGGAGCTCCGGGACAGGACCATCCGAGCAGTACTTC. The rearrangement links TRBV30 to TRBJ2-7; 8 nucleotides agree with TRBD1. CDR3 length: 14 amino acids. Trimming took 3 bases from V and 6 from J; bases not matched to a gene: 10. Germline CDR1 and CDR2: GTSNPN and SVGIG (reference sequence).

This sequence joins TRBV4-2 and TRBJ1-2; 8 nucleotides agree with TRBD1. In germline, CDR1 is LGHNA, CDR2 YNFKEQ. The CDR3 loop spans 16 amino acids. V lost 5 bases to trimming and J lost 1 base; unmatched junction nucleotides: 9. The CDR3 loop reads CASSLLWTGLNYGYTF. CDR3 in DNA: TGTGCCAGCAGCTTACTCTGGACAGGGCTTAACTATGGCTACACCTTC.

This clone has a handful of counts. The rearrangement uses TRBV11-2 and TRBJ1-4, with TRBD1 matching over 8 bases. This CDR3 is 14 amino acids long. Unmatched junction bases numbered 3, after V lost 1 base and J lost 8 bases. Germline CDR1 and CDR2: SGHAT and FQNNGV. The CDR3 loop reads CASSLVGDREKLFF. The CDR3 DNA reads TGTGCCAGCAGCTTAGTTGGGGACAGGGAAAAACTGTTTTTT.

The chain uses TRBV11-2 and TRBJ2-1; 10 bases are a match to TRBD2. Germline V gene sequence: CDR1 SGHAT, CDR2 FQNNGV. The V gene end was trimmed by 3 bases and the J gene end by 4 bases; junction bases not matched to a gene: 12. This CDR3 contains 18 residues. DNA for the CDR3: TGTGCCAGCAGCTTGGGCCTAGCGGGAGAAAGGACTTACAATGAGCAGTTCTTC. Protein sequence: CASSLGLAGERTYNEQFF. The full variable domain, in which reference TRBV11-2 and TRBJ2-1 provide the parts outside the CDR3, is EAGVAQSPRYKIIEKRQSVAFWCNPISGHATLYWYQQILGQGPKLLIQFQNNGVVDDSQLPKDRFSAERLKGVDSTLKIQPAKLEDSAVYLCASSLGLAGERTYNEQFFGPGTRLTVL.

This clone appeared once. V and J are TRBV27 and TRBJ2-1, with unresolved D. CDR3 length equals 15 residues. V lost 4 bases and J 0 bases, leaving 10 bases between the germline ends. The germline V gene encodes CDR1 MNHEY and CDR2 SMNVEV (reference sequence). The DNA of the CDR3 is TGTGCCAGCAGTTCTGAGCCTAGCTCCTACAATGAGCAGTTCTTC. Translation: CASSSEPSSYNEQFF.

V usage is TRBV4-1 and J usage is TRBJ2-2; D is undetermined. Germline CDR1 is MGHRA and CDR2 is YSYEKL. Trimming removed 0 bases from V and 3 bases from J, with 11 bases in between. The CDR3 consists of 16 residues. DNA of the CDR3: TGCGCCAGCAGCCAAGAGCGGATTCGGGACACCGGGGAGCTGTTTTTT. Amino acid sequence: CASSQERIRDTGELFF.

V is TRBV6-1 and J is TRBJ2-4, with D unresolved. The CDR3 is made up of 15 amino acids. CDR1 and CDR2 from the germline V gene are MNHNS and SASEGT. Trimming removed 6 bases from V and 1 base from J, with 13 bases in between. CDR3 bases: TGTGCCAGCAGGTGGAGTGGTAGGGCCAAAAACATTCAGTACTTC. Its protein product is CASRWSGRAKNIQYF.

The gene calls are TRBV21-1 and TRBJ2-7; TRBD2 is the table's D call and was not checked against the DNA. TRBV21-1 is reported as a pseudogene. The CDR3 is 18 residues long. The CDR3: CASSKGLREGGRIYEQYF. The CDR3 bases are TGTGCCAGCAGCAAAGGCCTTAGGGAGGGGGGGCGCATCTACGAGCAGTACTTC.

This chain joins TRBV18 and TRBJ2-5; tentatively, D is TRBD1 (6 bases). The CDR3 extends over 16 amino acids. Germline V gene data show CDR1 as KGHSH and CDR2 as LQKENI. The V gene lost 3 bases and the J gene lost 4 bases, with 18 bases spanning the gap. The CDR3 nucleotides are TGTGCCAGCTCACCCTTCCCGACAGGTCAGGGAGAGACCCAGTACTTC. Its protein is CASSPFPTGQGETQYF.

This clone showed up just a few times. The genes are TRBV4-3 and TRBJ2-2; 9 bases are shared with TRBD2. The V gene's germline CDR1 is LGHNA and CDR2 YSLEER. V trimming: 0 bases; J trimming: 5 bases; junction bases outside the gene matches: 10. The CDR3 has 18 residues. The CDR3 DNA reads TGCGCCAGCAGCCAAGACCCGCGGGAGGGCCCCGGGACCGGGGAGCTGTTTTTT. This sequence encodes CASSQDPREGPGTGELFF.

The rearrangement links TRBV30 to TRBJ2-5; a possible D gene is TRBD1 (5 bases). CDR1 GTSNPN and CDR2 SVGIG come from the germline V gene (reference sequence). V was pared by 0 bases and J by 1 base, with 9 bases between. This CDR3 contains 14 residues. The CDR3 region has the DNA TGTGCCTGGAGTGTACCAGGGATCCAAGAGACCCAGTACTTC. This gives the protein CAWSVPGIQETQYF.

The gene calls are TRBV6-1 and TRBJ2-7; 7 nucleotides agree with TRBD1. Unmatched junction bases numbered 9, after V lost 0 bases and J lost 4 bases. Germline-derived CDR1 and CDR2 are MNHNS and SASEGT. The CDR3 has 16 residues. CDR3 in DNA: TGTGCCAGCAGTGAAGCGTCCGAGACAGGGCCATACGAGCAGTACTTC. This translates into CASSEASETGPYEQYF.

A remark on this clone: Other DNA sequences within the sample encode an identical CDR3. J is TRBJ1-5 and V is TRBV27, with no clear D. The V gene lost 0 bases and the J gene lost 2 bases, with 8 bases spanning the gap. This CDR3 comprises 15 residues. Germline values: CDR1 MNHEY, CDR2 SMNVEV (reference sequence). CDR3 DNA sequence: TGTGCCAGCAGTTTATCAGGAGGAGGCAATCAGCCCCAGCATTTT. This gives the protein CASSLSGGGNQPQHF.

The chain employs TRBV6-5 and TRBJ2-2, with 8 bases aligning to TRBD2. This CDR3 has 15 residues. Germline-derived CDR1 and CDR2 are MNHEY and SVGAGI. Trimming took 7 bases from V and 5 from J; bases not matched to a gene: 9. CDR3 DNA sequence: TGTGCCAGCAACCCGGGGGGGAGGGTGACCGGGGAGCTGTTTTTT. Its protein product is CASNPGGRVTGELFF.

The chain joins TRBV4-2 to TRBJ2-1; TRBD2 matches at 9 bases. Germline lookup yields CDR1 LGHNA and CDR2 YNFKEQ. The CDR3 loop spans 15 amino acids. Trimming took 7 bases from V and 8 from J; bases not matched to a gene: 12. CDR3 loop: CASKAGTSPPDEQFF. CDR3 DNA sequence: TGTGCCAGCAAGGCGGGGACTAGCCCGCCCGATGAGCAGTTCTTC.

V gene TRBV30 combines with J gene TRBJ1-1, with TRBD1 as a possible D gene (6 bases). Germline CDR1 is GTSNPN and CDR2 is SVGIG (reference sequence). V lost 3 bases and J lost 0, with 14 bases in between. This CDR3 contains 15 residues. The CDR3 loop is CAWSLGTGLNTEAFF. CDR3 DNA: TGTGCCTGGAGCTTAGGAACAGGGCTGAACACTGAAGCTTTCTTT.

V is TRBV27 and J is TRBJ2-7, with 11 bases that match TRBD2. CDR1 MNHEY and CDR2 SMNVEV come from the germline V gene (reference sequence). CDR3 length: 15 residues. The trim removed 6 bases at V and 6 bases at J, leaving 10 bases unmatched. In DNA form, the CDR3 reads TGTGCCAGCAGAACGACTAGCGGGGCGCCGGGCGAGCAGTACTTC. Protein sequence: CASRTTSGAPGEQYF.

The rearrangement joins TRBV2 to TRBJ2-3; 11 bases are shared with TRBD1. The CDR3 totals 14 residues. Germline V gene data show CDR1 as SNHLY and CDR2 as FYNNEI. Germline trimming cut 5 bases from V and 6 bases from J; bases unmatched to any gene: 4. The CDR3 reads CASSRDRGWDTQYF. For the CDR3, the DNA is TGTGCCAGCAGTAGGGACAGGGGGTGGGATACGCAGTATTTT.

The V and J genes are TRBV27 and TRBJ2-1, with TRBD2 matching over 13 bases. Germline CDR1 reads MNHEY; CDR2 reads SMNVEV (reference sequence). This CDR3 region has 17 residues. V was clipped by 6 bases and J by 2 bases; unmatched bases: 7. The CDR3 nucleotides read TGTGCCAGCAGCCCCCGACTAGCGGGAGGCCCCTACAATGAGCAGTTCTTC. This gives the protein CASSPRLAGGPYNEQFF.

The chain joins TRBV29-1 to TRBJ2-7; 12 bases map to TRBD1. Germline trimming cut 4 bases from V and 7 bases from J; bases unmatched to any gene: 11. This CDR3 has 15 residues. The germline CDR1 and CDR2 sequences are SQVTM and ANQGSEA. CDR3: CSVGHTGQGAREQYF. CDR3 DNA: TGCAGCGTTGGGCATACGGGACAGGGGGCGCGTGAGCAGTACTTC.

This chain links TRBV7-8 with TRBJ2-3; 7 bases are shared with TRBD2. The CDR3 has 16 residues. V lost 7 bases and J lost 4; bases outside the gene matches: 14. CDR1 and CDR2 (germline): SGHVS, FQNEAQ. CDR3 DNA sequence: TGTGCCAGCACCCCGTGGGAAGCGGCGGGGGCAGATACGCAGTATTTT. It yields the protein CASTPWEAAGADTQYF. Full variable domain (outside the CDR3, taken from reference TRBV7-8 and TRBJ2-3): GAGVSQSPRYKVAKRGQDVALRCDPISGHVSLFWYQQALGQGPEFLTYFQNEAQLDKSGLPSDRFFAERPEGSVSTLKIQRTQQEDSAVYLCASTPWEAAGADTQYFGPGTRLTVL.

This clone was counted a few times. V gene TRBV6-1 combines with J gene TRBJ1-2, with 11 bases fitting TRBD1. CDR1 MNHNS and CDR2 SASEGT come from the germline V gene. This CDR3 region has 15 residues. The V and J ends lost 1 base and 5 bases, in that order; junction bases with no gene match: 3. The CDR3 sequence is CASSEVGTGGYGYTF. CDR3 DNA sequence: TGTGCCAGCAGTGAAGTGGGGACAGGGGGGTATGGCTACACCTTC.

The CDR3 nucleotides read TGTGCCAGTATACAGACGATGAACACTGAAGCTTTCTTT. Translated: CASIQTMNTEAFF. This chain connects TRBV19 to TRBJ1-1; D unclear. The ends were cut back, 7 bases at V and 0 bases at J, with 9 bases in the middle. The V gene's germline CDR1 is LNHDA and CDR2 SQIVND (reference sequence). CDR3 length: 13 residues.